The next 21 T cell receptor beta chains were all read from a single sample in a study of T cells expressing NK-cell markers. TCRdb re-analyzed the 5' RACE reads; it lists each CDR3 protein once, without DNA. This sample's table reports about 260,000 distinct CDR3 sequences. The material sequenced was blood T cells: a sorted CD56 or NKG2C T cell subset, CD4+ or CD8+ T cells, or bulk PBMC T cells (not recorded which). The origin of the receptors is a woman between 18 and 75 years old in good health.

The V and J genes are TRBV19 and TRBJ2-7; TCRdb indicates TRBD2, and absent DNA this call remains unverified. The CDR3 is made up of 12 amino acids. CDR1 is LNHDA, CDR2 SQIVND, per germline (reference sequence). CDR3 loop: CATRDYTYEQYF.

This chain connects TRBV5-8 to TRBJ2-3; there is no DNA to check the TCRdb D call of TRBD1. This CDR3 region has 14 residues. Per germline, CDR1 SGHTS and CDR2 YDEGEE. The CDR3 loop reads CASRQETSTDTQYF.

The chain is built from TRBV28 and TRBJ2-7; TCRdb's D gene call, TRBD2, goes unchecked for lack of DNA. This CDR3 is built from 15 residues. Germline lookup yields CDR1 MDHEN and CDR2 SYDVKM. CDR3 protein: CATPPVSSKFYEQYF.

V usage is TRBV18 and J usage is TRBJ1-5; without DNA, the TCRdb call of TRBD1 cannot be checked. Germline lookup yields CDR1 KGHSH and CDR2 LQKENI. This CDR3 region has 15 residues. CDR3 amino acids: CASSDLGQHNQPQHF.

The CDR3 sequence is CASSLAGGSNQPQHF. This chain joins TRBV7-8 and TRBJ1-5; the D call from TCRdb, TRBD1, cannot be confirmed without DNA. The CDR3 has 15 residues. In germline, CDR1 is SGHVS, CDR2 FQNEAQ.

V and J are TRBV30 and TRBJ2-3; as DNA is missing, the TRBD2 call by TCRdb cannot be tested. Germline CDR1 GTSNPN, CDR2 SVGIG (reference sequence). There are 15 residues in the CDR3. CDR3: CASIVRRGGPDTQYF.

The CDR3 sequence is CAWTSGRETQYF. V gene TRBV30 combines with J gene TRBJ2-5; TCRdb lists TRBD2, though no DNA is available to test this call. The CDR3 has 12 residues. Germline V lookup: CDR1 GTSNPN, CDR2 SVGIG (reference sequence).

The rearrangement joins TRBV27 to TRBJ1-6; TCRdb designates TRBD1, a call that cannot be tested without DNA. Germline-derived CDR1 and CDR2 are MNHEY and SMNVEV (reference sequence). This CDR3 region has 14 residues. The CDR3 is CASSVRGLNSPLHF.

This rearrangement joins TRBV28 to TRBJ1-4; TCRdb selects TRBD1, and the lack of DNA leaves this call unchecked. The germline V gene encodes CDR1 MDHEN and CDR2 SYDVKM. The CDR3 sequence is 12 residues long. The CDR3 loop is CASSLRWTELFF.

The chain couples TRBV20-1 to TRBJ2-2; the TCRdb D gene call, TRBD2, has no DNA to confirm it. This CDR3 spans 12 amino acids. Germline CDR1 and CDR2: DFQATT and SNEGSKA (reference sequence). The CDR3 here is CSAWSGTGELFF.

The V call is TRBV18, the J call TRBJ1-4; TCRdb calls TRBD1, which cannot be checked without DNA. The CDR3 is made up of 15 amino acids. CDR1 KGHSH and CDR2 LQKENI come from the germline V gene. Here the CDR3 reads CASSGLGQANEKLFF.

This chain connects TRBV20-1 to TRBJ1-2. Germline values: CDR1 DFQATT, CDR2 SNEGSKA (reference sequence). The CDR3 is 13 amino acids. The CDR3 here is CSASTRRNYGYTF.

This CDR3 reads CASSTGFVGTEAFF. This chain connects TRBV19 to TRBJ1-1; the D call of TRBD1 rests on TCRdb alone, since no DNA is present to check it. The CDR3 is made up of 14 amino acids. Germline V gene data show CDR1 as LNHDA and CDR2 as SQIVND (reference sequence).

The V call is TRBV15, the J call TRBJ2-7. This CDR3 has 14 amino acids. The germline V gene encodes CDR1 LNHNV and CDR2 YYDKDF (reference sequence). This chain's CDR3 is CATSRGGRSYEQHF.

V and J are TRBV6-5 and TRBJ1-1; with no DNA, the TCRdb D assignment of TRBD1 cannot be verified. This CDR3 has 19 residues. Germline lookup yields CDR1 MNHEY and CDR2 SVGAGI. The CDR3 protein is CASSFWAPGSSHPSPEAFF.

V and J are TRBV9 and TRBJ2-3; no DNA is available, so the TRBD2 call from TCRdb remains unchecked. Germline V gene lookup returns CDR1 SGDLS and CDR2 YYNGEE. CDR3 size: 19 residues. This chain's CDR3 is CASSVAPGPTSGVTDTQYF.

The CDR3 sequence: CASSIQGYTEAFF. The rearrangement links TRBV6-2 or TRBV6-3 to TRBJ1-1; TCRdb picks TRBD1, but there is no DNA to check that call. The CDR3 loop spans 13 amino acids. CDR1 is MNHEY, CDR2 SVGEGT, per germline.

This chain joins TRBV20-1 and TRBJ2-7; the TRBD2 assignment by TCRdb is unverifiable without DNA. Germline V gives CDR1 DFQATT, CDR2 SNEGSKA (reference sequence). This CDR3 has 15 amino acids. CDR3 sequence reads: CSARDRVSGNYEQYF.

This CDR3 is CASSWGSVAEKLFF. The V call is TRBV12-3 or TRBV12-4, the J call TRBJ1-4. This CDR3 comprises 14 residues.

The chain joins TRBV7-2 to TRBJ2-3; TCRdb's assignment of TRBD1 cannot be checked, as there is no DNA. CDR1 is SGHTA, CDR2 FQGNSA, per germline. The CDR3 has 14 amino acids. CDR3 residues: CASSSGQSTDTQYF.

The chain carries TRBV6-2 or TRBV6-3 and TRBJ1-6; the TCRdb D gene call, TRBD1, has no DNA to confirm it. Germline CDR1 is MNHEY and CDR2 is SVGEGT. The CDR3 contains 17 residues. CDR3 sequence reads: CASSYSGQGTANSPLHF.